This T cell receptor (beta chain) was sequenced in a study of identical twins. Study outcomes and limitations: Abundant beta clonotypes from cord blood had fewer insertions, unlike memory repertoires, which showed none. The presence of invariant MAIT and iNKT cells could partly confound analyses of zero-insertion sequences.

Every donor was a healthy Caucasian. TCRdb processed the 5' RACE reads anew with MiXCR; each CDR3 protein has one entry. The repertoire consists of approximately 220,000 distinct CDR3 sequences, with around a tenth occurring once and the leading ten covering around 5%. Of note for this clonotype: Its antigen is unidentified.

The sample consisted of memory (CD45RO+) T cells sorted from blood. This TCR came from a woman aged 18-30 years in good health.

CDR3 sequence: CSARQHNYGYTF. The CDR3 DNA follows: TGCAGTGCTAGACAGCATAACTATGGCTACACCTTC. The genes are TRBV20-1 and TRBJ1-2; D remains ambiguous. The germline V gene has CDR1 DFQATT and CDR2 SNEGSKA (reference sequence). The CDR3 runs to 12 residues. V was shortened by 2 bases and J by 1 base, with 5 bases between the two germline ends.